Here is one T cell receptor beta chain with its context. This entry belongs to a study of cytomegalovirus exposure and HLA in healthy donors. The wider study: Most donors, about 77% of 350 to 450 genotyped, fell in the Caucasian-associated ancestry cluster.

PCR amplification relied on 60 Vbeta primers (plus 13 Jbeta primers). Assay used: immunoSEQ multiplex PCR; TCRdb lists only in-frame clones, some missing. Of about 110,000 clones in the sample, roughly 80% were seen once. CDR1 KGHSH and CDR2 LQKENI come from the germline V gene. The CDR3 is 16 amino acids. Trimming removed 4 bases from V and 0 bases from J, with 13 bases in between. Donors in the study were healthy people who gave bone marrow. Material for sequencing was PBMCs. This clonotype originated in a female donor in good health and CMV-seropositive. This chain links TRBV18 with TRBJ1-5; D is possibly TRBD1 (5 bases). The CDR3 nucleotides read TGTGCCAGCTCACAGGGATTGGGGGGTAGCAATCAGCCCCAGCATTTT. Translating it yields CASSQGLGGSNQPQHF.